The 3 T cell receptor beta chains reported below all come from one sample, sequenced in a study of early T cells in non-severe SARS-CoV-2 infection (dated by TCRdb to about 2021). The protocol used for the library was 5' RACE. The listed sequencing device is NextSeq 500. TCRdb reworked the public reads: Q25 trimming with fastp, MiXCR clone assembly, productive beta chains retained. One record per CDR3 amino acid sequence lists the most common genes and DNA. The sample table lists over 55,000 distinct CDR3 sequences, roughly an eighth of them with a count of one. In total, the top ten clones hold roughly 2.5% of the sample. The sequences come from whole blood, collected at baseline. These TCRs come from an adult who was a healthcare worker with PCR-confirmed SARS-CoV-2 infection or an uninfected control (not recorded which).

This clonotype has just a few counts. The J gene is TRBJ2-1, the V gene TRBV6-6; TRBD1 agrees at 8 bases. The CDR3 has 13 residues. The J segment lost 5 bases and the V segment lost 6 bases, leaving 3 bases of the junction unmatched. Per germline, CDR1 MNHNY and CDR2 SVGAGI (reference sequence). DNA for the CDR3: TGTGCCAGCAGCGGACAGGGAAACAATGAGCAGTTCTTC. Its protein product is CASSGQGNNEQFF.

The chain employs TRBV12-3 or TRBV12-4 and TRBJ1-1, with D tentatively TRBD1 (5 bases). Deletions cut 6 bases from V and 0 bases from J, with 14 bases between. The CDR3 has 15 amino acids. The CDR3 DNA sequence: TGTGCCAGCAGCCCAAAGGGACCGCTGAACACTGAAGCTTTCTTT. The encoded protein is CASSPKGPLNTEAFF.

This clonotype was counted between two and nine times. J is TRBJ2-1 and V is TRBV19; D perhaps matches TRBD2 (6 bases). The CDR3 has 15 residues. CDR1 and CDR2 (germline): LNHDA, SQIVND (reference sequence). Trimming took off 10 bases at V and 0 bases at J, with 16 bases between the two ends. The DNA of the CDR3 is TGTGCCACCTCGCCGGAGGGGAGCTCCTACAATGAGCAGTTCTTC. As protein: CATSPEGSSYNEQFF. Based on the CDR3 plus reference TRBV19 and TRBJ2-1, the full variable domain is DGGITQSPKYLFRKEGQNVTLSCEQNLNHDAMYWYRQDPGQGLRLIYYSQIVNDFQKGDIAEGYSVSREKKESFPLTVTSAQKNPTAFYLCATSPEGSSYNEQFFGPGTRLTVL.